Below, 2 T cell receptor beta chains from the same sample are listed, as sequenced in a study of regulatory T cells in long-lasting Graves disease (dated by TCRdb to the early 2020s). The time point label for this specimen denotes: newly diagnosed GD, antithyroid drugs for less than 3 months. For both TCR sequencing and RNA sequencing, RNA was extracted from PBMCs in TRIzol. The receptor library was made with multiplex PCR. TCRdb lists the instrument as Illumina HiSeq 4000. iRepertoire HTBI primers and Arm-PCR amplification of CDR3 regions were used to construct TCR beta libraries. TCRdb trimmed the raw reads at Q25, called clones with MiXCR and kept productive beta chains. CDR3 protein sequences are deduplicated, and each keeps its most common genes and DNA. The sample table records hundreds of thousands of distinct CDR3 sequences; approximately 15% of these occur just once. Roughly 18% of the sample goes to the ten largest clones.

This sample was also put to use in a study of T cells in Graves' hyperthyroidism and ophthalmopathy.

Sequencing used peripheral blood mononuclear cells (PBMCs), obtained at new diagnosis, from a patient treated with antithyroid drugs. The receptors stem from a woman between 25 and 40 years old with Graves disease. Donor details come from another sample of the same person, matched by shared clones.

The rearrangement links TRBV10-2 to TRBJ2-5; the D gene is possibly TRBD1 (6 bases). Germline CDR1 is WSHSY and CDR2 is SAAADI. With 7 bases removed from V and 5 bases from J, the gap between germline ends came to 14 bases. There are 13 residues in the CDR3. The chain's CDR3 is CASTTQGAETQYF. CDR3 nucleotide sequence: TGCGCCAGCACGACACAGGGTGCGGAGACCCAGTACTTC.

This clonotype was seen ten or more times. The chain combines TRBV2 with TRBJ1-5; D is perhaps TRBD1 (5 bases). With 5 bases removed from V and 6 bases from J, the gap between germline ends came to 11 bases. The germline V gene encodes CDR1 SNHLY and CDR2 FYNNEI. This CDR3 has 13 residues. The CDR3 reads CASSQKQGQPQHF. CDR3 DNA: TGTGCCAGCAGTCAAAAGCAGGGTCAGCCCCAGCATTTT.